This entry lists 24 T cell receptor beta chains sequenced from one sample in a study of T cell clonality in common variable immunodeficiency. Whole-study findings and limits: In common variable immunodeficiency, TCR beta chains reportedly carried fewer deletions and N-nucleotide insertions.

Repertoires were generated with immunoSEQ multiplex PCR, while TCRdb's copy carries only in-frame clones and drops some. Sampling found around 40,000 clones, none seen once. Their recognized antigens are unknown. Sequenced sample: peripheral blood mononuclear cells. These receptors originate from a human donor with common variable immunodeficiency.

With respect to this clone: The CDR3 extends 3 residues past the end of the read, so its final part is completed from the germline J gene. The chain couples TRBV7-6 to TRBJ2-1; D is possibly TRBD2 (5 bases). Trimming removed 4 bases at V and 7 bases at J, with 14 bases between. Germline loops: CDR1 SGHVS, CDR2 FNYEAQ. The CDR3 runs to 14 residues. The CDR3 loop reads CASSSIRTSNEQFF. Partial CDR3 DNA: TGTGCCAGCAGCTCCATACGGACTTCTAATGAG.

Regarding this clone: The read ends 3 residues before the CDR3 terminus; that terminus is restored from the germline J gene. V and J are TRBV19 and TRBJ2-3; 9 bases agree with TRBD1. After removal of 3 bases from V and 4 bases from J, the junction contained 5 bases not matched to a gene. The CDR3 extends over 15 amino acids. The germline gives CDR1 LNHDA, CDR2 SQIVND (reference sequence). The covered CDR3 bases are TGTGCCAGTAGTATCAGGACAGGGGTGGCAGATACG. This translates into CASSIRTGVADT. The whole CDR3 sequence is CASSIRTGVADTQYF.

Details on this clone: From the germline J gene comes the end of the CDR3, since the read stops 3 residues before it. This chain joins TRBV7-9 and TRBJ2-1; 10 nucleotides line up with TRBD2. Trimming cost V 3 bases and J 4 bases; bases outside gene matches: 3. Per germline, CDR1 SEHNR and CDR2 FQNEAQ (reference sequence). This CDR3 is 15 amino acids long. The DNA read from the CDR3 is TGTGCCAGCAGCTTCGGGACTAGCGAGTACAATGAG. Protein: CASSFGTSEYNE. The CDR3 in its entirety is CASSFGTSEYNEQFF.

This clone was detected ten times or more. With the read ending 3 residues before the CDR3 end, the germline J gene is used to fill in that end. V usage is TRBV15 and J usage is TRBJ2-7; D is possibly TRBD1 (6 bases). The V gene lost 0 bases and the J gene lost 3 bases, with 6 bases spanning the gap. CDR1 LNHNV and CDR2 YYDKDF come from the germline V gene (reference sequence). The length of the CDR3 is 13 residues. CDR3 region: CATSRDRGYEQYF. CDR3 DNA, as far as it was read: TGTGCCACCAGCAGAGACAGGGGCTACGAG.

Note on this clone: The CDR3 end falls 3 residues outside the read, so it is completed with the germline J gene. Other DNA sequences within the sample encode an identical CDR3. The V call is TRBV19, the J call TRBJ1-5; perhaps TRBD1 as D (6 bases). Per the germline V gene, CDR1 is LNHDA and CDR2 is SQIVND (reference sequence). Trimming removed 2 bases from V and 4 bases from J, with 12 bases in between. This CDR3 has 15 residues. The CDR3 bases that were read are TGTGCCAGTAGTATATGGCAGGGGAGAAATCAGCCC. This gives the protein CASSIWQGRNQP. The entire CDR3 protein is CASSIWQGRNQPQHF.

Many counts were recorded for this clone. Coverage ceases 3 residues before the CDR3 finishes, and the germline J gene fills in the end. This chain joins TRBV19 and TRBJ2-3; D is ambiguous. V gave up 5 bases and J gave up 2 bases, with 8 bases separating them. Germline V gene lookup returns CDR1 LNHDA and CDR2 SQIVND (reference sequence). The CDR3 is made up of 13 amino acids. The part of the CDR3 DNA that was read is TGTGCCAGTAGTCTCCTAAACACAGATACG. This gives the protein CASSLLNTDT. The complete CDR3 reads CASSLLNTDTQYF. Full variable domain (missing parts from reference TRBV19 and TRBJ2-3): DGGITQSPKYLFRKEGQNVTLSCEQNLNHDAMYWYRQDPGQGLRLIYYSQIVNDFQKGDIAEGYSVSREKKESFPLTVTSAQKNPTAFYLCASSLLNTDTQYFGPGTRLTVL.

Only a few counts were recorded for this clone. The CDR3 end is not reached by the read, which stops 3 residues before it; the germline J gene fills it in. The genes are TRBV6-1 and TRBJ2-1; 12 nucleotides match TRBD2. The CDR3 has 16 amino acids. Germline CDR1 reads MNHNS; CDR2 reads SASEGT. The J segment lost 7 bases and the V segment lost 4 bases, leaving 8 bases of the junction unmatched. Incomplete CDR3 DNA: TGTGCCAGCAGTGGACACGGACTAGCGGGAAGGAATGAG. Encoded protein: CASSGHGLAGRNE. The entire CDR3 protein reads CASSGHGLAGRNEQFF.

About this clone itself: The read terminates 3 residues ahead of where the CDR3 ends, so the germline J gene completes it. The chain links TRBV20-1 to TRBJ1-6; tentative D call: TRBD1 (6 bases). The length of the CDR3 is 17 residues. Germline loops: CDR1 DFQATT, CDR2 SNEGSKA (reference sequence). Trimming took 5 bases from V and 8 from J, leaving 25 bases between them. The part of the CDR3 DNA that was read is TGCAGTGCTGCCCCCCCTGTCCGAACAGGGAGCGATTCACCC. Translated: CSAAPPVRTGSDSP. The full CDR3 sequence reads CSAAPPVRTGSDSPLHF.

This clone was seen repeatedly, ten times or more. The CDR3 end is not reached by the read, which stops 3 residues before it; the germline J gene fills it in. The chain employs TRBV29-1 and TRBJ2-3; 8 bases are shared with TRBD1. The length of the CDR3 is 14 residues. Per germline, CDR1 SQVTM and CDR2 ANQGSEA. Trimming cost V 7 bases and J 5 bases; bases outside gene matches: 11. CDR3 DNA, as far as it was read: TGCAGCGGGGTAGGACAGGGTACGGGAGATACG. It is translated as CSGVGQGTGDT. The full-length CDR3 reads as CSGVGQGTGDTQYF.

Only a few counts were recorded for this clone. CDR3 bases read: TGTGCCAGTAGTATCGGGAACACTGAA. Translating gives CASSIGNTE. In full, the CDR3 reads CASSIGNTEAFF. The chain recombines TRBV19 with TRBJ1-1; D ambiguous. The read gets to within 3 residues of the CDR3 end, and the germline J gene fills in the rest. The CDR3 is 12 residues long. Trimming shortened V by 3 bases and J by 1 base, and 3 bases separated the two germline ends. Germline CDR1 and CDR2: LNHDA and SQIVND (reference sequence). Drawing the rest from reference TRBV19 and TRBJ1-1, the complete variable domain is DGGITQSPKYLFRKEGQNVTLSCEQNLNHDAMYWYRQDPGQGLRLIYYSQIVNDFQKGDIAEGYSVSREKKESFPLTVTSAQKNPTAFYLCASSIGNTEAFFGQGTRLTVV.

This clone was picked up many times. The read ends 3 residues early relative to the CDR3; the germline J gene fills the gap. The chain has TRBV5-1 and TRBJ2-1; no definite D call. The CDR3 contains 12 residues. Trimming took 0 bases from V and 4 from J, leaving 2 bases between them. Germline CDR1 is SGHRS and CDR2 is YFSETQ. CDR3 amino acids: CASSLAYNEQFF. The CDR3 bases that were read are TGCGCCAGCAGCTTGGCTTACAATGAG.

This clone was detected many times. The CDR3 is cut off 3 residues early in the read; its end comes from the germline J gene. This chain connects TRBV19 to TRBJ2-6; maybe TRBD2 (7 bases). Trimming removed 6 bases at V and 0 bases at J, with 15 bases between. This CDR3 has 17 residues. Germline lookup yields CDR1 LNHDA and CDR2 SQIVND (reference sequence). This CDR3 is CASSPWGGGSGANVLTF. CDR3 bases read: TGTGCCAGTAGCCCCTGGGGAGGGGGCTCTGGGGCCAACGTC. The entire variable domain, with the rest obtained from reference TRBV19 and TRBJ2-6, is as follows: DGGITQSPKYLFRKEGQNVTLSCEQNLNHDAMYWYRQDPGQGLRLIYYSQIVNDFQKGDIAEGYSVSREKKESFPLTVTSAQKNPTAFYLCASSPWGGGSGANVLTFGAGSRLTVL.

CDR3 in amino acids: CASSMIRQGIGNTIYF. The DNA read from the CDR3 is TGTGCCAGTAGTATGATACGACAGGGGATTGGAAACACC. This chain links TRBV19 with TRBJ1-3, with TRBD1 matching over 8 bases. The read finishes 3 residues shy of the CDR3 end, and the germline J gene is used to complete it. The CDR3 runs 16 residues. Germline CDR1 reads LNHDA; CDR2 reads SQIVND (reference sequence). The trim removed 3 bases at V and 3 bases at J, leaving 7 bases unmatched.

As for this clone: The read falls 3 residues short of the CDR3 end, and the missing part is taken from the germline J gene. The chain links TRBV7-8 to TRBJ2-7, with D perhaps TRBD1 (5 bases). The V end lost 6 bases, the J end lost 0 bases, and 15 bases lay between the germline ends. Germline CDR1 reads SGHVS; CDR2 reads FQNEAQ. The CDR3 extends over 15 amino acids. The CDR3 protein is CASRKDISLSYEQYF. The sequenced CDR3 bases are TGTGCCAGCAGGAAGGACATTTCCCTCTCCTACGAG.

As to this clone: The sequenced fragment ends 3 residues before the CDR3 boundary, so the rest is inferred from the germline J gene. The chain uses TRBV7-8 and TRBJ2-3; D gene uncertain. The CDR3 loop spans 16 amino acids. Trimming removed 5 bases at V and 1 base at J, with 16 bases between. Germline values: CDR1 SGHVS, CDR2 FQNEAQ. Partial CDR3 DNA: TGTGCCAGCAGCCCCAAACCTGACTGGGGCACAGATACG. Translated: CASSPKPDWGTDT. The full CDR3 is CASSPKPDWGTDTQYF.

This clone was recorded a few times. The CDR3 extends 3 residues past the end of the read, so its final part is completed from the germline J gene. V is TRBV11-3 and J is TRBJ2-2; D not certain. The length of the CDR3 is 12 residues. From germline, CDR1 is SGHNT and CDR2 YENEEA. The germline V and J ends were trimmed by 3 bases and 4 bases, with 3 bases remaining between them. CDR3 amino acids: CASSFSTGELFF. The DNA read from the CDR3 is TGTGCCAGCAGCTTCTCCACCGGGGAG. Combining the CDR3 with reference TRBV11-3 and TRBJ2-2 gives the whole variable domain EAGVVQSPRYKIIEKKQPVAFWCNPISGHNTLYWYLQNLGQGPELLIRYENEEAVDDSQLPKDRFSAERLKGVDSTLKIQPAELGDSAVYLCASSFSTGELFFGEGSRLTVL.

This clone came up a few times. The read ends 3 residues shy of where the CDR3 ends; the end is completed using the germline J gene. The chain is built from TRBV7-2 and TRBJ1-4, with 7 bases that match TRBD1. Germline V gene data show CDR1 as SGHTA and CDR2 as FQGNSA. V was pared by 6 bases and J by 3 bases, with 4 bases of the junction left unmatched. The CDR3 sequence is 14 residues long. The CDR3 bases that were read are TGTGCCAGCAGGCCGGGACAGCCTAATGAAAAA. Its protein is CASRPGQPNEK. The complete CDR3 sequence is CASRPGQPNEKLFF.

Ten or more counts support this clone. The CDR3 extends 3 residues past the end of the read, so its final part is completed from the germline J gene. This chain uses TRBV7-3 with TRBJ2-1; 10 nucleotides align to TRBD2. Losses at the gene ends were 1 base for V and 5 bases for J; bases not matched to a gene: 8. Germline V gene lookup returns CDR1 SGHTA and CDR2 FQGTGA. The CDR3 runs to 17 residues. CDR3 region: CASSLMNGLAGDNEQFF. The DNA read from the CDR3 is TGTGCCAGCAGCTTAATGAACGGTCTAGCGGGGGACAATGAG.

A word on this clone: The missing CDR3 end, 3 residues past where the read stops, is filled in from the germline J gene. The chain combines TRBV7-9 with TRBJ1-5; TRBD1 matches at 7 bases. Germline V gene sequence: CDR1 SEHNR, CDR2 FQNEAQ (reference sequence). The CDR3 is 15 residues long. Unmatched junction bases numbered 8, after V lost 5 bases and J lost 4 bases. The CDR3 DNA, read in part, is TGTGCCAGCAGCCAAACCGAGACAGGGAATCAGCCC. Its translation is CASSQTETGNQP. The full CDR3 is CASSQTETGNQPQHF.

This clone was seen more than once but under ten times. The CDR3 extends 3 residues past the end of the read, so its final part is completed from the germline J gene. The chain has TRBV5-6 and TRBJ2-7; 7 bases are a match to TRBD1. The CDR3 consists of 14 residues. V trimming: 2 bases; J trimming: 2 bases; junction bases outside the gene matches: 4. CDR1 SGHDT and CDR2 YYEEEE come from the germline V gene. The CDR3 sequence: CASSFGTGAYEQYF. CDR3 DNA (partial): TGTGCCAGCAGCTTCGGCACAGGGGCCTACGAG.

About this clone itself: The read terminates 3 residues ahead of where the CDR3 ends, so the germline J gene completes it. The chain has TRBV5-6 and TRBJ2-7, with 9 positions matching TRBD2. Germline-derived CDR1 and CDR2 are SGHDT and YYEEEE. The ends lost 4 bases at V and 5 bases at J; junction bases unmatched: 7. There are 14 residues in the CDR3. CDR3 DNA (partial): TGTGCCAGCAGCCTAGGACTAGCGCCCCACGAG. It is translated as CASSLGLAPHE. From start to end, the CDR3 is CASSLGLAPHEQYF. Supplemented by reference TRBV5-6 and TRBJ2-7, the full variable domain reads DAGVTQSPTHLIKTRGQQVTLRCSPKSGHDTVSWYQQALGQGPQFIFQYYEEEERQRGNFPDRFSGHQFPNYSSELNVNALLLGDSALYLCASSLGLAPHEQYFGPGTRLTVT.

This clone was detected only a few times. The read ends 3 residues shy of where the CDR3 ends; the end is completed using the germline J gene. The chain links TRBV5-1 to TRBJ2-1, with TRBD2 matching 8 bases. The CDR3 contains 14 residues. Germline trimming cut 3 bases from V and 6 bases from J; bases unmatched to any gene: 5. Germline V gene data show CDR1 as SGHRS and CDR2 as YFSETQ. This CDR3 reads CASSSGGLVNEQFF. The part of the CDR3 DNA that was read is TGCGCCAGCAGCTCCGGGGGACTAGTCAATGAG.

This clone was counted at least ten times. The CDR3 end is not reached by the read, which stops 3 residues before it; the germline J gene fills it in. The rearrangement links TRBV19 to TRBJ2-3; the match to TRBD1 covers 7 bases. CDR3 length equals 14 residues. Trimming removed 5 bases from V and 2 bases from J; junction bases left unmatched: 4. The germline gives CDR1 LNHDA, CDR2 SQIVND (reference sequence). CDR3 sequence reads: CASSPGQPTDTQYF. Partial CDR3 DNA: TGTGCCAGTAGTCCGGGACAGCCCACAGATACG. Based on the CDR3 plus reference TRBV19 and TRBJ2-3, the full variable domain is DGGITQSPKYLFRKEGQNVTLSCEQNLNHDAMYWYRQDPGQGLRLIYYSQIVNDFQKGDIAEGYSVSREKKESFPLTVTSAQKNPTAFYLCASSPGQPTDTQYFGPGTRLTVL.

As concerns this clone: The sequence runs out 3 residues before the end of the CDR3; the remainder is reconstructed from the germline J gene. The chain has TRBV5-1 and TRBJ2-3; 8 positions match TRBD1. Trimming cost V 2 bases and J 2 bases; bases outside gene matches: 7. This CDR3 spans 16 amino acids. Germline-derived CDR1 and CDR2 are SGHRS and YFSETQ. CDR3 DNA, as far as it was read: TGCGCCAGCAGCTTCGCGCCAGGGGGCTACACAGATACG. It encodes CASSFAPGGYTDT. From start to end, the CDR3 is CASSFAPGGYTDTQYF.